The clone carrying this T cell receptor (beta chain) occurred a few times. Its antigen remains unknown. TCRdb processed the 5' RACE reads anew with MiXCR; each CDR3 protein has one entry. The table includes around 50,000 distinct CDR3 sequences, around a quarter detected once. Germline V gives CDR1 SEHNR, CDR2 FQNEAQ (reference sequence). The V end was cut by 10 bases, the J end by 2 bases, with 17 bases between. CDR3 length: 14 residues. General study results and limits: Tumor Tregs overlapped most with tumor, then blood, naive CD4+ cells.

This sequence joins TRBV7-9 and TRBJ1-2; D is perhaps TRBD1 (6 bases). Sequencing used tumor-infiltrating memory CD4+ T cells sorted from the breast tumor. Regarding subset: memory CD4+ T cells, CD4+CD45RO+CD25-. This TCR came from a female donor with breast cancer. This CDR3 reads CATSDGTLNYGYTF. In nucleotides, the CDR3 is TGTGCCACCTCTGATGGGACACTGAACTATGGCTACACCTTC.